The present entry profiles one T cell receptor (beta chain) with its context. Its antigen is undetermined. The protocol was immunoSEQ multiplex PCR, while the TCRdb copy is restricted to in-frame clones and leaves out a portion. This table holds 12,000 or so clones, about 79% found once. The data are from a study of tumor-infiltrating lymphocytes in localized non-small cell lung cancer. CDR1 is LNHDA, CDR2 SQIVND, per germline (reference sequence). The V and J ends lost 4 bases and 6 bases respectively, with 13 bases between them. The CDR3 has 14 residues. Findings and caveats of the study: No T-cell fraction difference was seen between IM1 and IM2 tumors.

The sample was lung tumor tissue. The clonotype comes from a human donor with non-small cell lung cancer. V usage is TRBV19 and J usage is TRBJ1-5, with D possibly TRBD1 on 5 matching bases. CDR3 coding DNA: TGTGCCAGTAGTACTTCTTCGGGACGTCAGCCCCAGCATTTT. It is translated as CASSTSSGRQPQHF. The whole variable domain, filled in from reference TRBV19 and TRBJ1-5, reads DGGITQSPKYLFRKEGQNVTLSCEQNLNHDAMYWYRQDPGQGLRLIYYSQIVNDFQKGDIAEGYSVSREKKESFPLTVTSAQKNPTAFYLCASSTSSGRQPQHFGDGTRLSIL.